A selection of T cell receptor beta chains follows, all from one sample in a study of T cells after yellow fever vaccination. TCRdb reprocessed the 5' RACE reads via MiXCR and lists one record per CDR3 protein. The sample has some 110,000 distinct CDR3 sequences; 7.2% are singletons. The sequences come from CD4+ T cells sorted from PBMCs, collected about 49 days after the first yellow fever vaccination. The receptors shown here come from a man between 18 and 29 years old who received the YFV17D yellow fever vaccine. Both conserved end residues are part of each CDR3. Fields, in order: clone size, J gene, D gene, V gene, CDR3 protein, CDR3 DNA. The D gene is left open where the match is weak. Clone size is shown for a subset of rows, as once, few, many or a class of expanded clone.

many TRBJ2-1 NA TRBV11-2 CASSPRRDKSYNEQFF TGTGCCAGCAGCCCGCGAAGGGACAAGTCCTACAATGAGCAGTTCTTC
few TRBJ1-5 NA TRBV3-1 CASSAGSQPQHF TGTGCCAGCAGCGCGGGGAGTCAGCCCCAGCATTTT
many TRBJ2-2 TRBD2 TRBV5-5 CASTLLGEGNTGELFF TGTGCCAGCACCCTCTTAGGGGAGGGAAACACCGGGGAGCTGTTTTTT
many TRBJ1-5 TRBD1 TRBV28 CASSTHRTGVNQPQHF TGTGCCAGCAGTACCCACCGGACAGGGGTCAATCAGCCCCAGCATTTT
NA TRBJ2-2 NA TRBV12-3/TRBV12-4 CASRVGVMNTGELFF TGTGCCAGCAGGGTCGGGGTGATGAACACCGGGGAGCTGTTTTTT
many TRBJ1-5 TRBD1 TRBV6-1 CASVKDRGRHQPQHF TGTGCCAGCGTCAAGGACAGGGGGCGGCATCAGCCCCAGCATTTT
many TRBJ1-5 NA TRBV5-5 CASSFTGKSNQPQHF TGTGCCAGCAGCTTCACGGGGAAAAGCAATCAGCCCCAGCATTTT
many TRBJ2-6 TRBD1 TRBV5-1 CASSLAVGTGGANVLTF TGCGCCAGCAGCTTGGCCGTAGGGACAGGGGGGGCCAACGTCCTGACTTTC
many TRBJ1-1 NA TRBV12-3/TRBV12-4 CASSLEQGGTEAFF TGTGCCAGCAGTTTAGAGCAGGGTGGCACTGAAGCTTTCTTT
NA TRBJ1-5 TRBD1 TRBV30 CAWSDPTYRGSNQPQHF TGTGCCTGGAGTGATCCGACTTACAGGGGCAGCAATCAGCCCCAGCATTTT
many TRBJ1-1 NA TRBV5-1 CASSLGTQGSEAFF TGCGCCAGCAGCTTGGGGACTCAGGGATCTGAAGCTTTCTTT
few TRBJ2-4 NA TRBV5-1 CASRPGRFRGPTENIQYF TGCGCCAGCAGACCCGGTCGCTTCAGGGGACCTACCGAAAACATTCAGTACTTC
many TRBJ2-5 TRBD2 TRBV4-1 CASSTGSGEETQYF TGCGCCAGCAGCACGGGTAGCGGGGAAGAGACCCAGTACTTC
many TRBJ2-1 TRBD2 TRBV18 CASSLTSGGAYEQFF TGTGCCAGCTCACTTACTAGCGGGGGGGCCTATGAGCAGTTCTTC
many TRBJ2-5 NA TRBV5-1 CASSDLYQETQYF TGCGCCAGCAGCGATCTATACCAAGAGACCCAGTACTTC
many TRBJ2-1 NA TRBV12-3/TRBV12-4 CASSLMGGSYNEQFF TGTGCCAGCAGTTTAATGGGGGGCTCCTACAATGAGCAGTTCTTC
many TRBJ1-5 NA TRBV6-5 CASSPPTDGNQPQHF TGTGCCAGCAGCCCACCGACGGATGGGAATCAGCCCCAGCATTTT
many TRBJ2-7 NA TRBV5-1 CASSLAPRRQIIYEQYF TGCGCCAGCAGCTTGGCCCCACGACGACAGATAATCTACGAGCAGTACTTC